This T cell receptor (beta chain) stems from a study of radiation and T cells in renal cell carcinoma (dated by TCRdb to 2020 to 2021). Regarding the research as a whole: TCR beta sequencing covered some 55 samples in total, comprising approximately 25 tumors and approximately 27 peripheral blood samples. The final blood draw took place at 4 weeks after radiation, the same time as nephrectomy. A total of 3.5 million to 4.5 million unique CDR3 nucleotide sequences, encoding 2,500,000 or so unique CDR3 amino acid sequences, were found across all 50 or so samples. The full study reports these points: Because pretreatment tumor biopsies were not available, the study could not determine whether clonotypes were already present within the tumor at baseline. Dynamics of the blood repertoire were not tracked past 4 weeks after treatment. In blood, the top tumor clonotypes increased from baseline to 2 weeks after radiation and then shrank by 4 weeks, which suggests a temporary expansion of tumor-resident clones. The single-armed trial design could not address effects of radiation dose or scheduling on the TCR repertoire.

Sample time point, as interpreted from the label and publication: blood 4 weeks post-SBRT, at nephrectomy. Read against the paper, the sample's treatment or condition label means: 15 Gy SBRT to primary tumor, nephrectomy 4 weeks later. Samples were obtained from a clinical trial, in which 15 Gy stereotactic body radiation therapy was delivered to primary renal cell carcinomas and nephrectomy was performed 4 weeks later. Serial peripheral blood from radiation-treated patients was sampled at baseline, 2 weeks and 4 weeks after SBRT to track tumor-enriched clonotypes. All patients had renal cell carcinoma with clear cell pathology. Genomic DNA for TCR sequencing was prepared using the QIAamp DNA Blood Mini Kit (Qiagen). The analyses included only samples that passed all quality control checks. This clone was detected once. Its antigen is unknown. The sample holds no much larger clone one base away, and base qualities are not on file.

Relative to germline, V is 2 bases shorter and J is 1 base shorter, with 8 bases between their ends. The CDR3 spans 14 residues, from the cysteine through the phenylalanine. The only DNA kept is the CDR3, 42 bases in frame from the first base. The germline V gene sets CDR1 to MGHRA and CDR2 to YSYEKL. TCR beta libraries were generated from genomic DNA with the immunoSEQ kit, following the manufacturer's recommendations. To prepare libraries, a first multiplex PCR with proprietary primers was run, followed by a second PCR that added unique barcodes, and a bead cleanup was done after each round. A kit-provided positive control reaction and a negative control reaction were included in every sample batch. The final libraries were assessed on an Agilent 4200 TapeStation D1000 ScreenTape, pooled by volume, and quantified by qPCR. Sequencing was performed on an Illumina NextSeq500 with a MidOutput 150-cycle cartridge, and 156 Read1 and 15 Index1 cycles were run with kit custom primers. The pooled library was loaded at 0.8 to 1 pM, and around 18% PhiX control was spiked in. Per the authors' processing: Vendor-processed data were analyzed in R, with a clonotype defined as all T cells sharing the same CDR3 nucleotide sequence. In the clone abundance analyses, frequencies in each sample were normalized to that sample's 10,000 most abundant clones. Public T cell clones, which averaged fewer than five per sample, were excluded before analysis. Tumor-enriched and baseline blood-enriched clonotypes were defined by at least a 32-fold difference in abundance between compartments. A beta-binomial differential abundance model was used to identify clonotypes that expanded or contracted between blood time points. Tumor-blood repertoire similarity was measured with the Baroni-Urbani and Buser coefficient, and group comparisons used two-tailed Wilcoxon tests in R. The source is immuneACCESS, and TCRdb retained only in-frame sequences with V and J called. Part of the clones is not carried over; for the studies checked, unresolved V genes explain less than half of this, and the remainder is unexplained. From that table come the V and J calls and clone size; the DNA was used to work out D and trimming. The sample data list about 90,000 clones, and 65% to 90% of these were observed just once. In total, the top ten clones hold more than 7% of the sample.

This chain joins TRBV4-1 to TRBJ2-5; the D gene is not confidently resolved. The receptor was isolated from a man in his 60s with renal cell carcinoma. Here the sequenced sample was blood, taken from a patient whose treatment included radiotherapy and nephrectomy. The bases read TGCGCCAGCAGCCAAAGAGTGAGCCAAGAGACCCAGTACTTC. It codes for CASSQRVSQETQYF.